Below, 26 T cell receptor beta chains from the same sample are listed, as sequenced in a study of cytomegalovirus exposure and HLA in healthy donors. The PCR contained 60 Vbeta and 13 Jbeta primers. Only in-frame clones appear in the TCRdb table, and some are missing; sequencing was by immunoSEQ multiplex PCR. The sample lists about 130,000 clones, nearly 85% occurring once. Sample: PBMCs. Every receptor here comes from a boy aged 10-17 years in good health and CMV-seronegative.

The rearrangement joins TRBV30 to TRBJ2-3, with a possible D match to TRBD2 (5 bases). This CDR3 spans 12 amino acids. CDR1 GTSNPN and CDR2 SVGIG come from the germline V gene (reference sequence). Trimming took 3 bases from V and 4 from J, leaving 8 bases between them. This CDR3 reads CAWSVRADTQYF. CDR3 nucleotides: TGTGCCTGGAGCGTGAGGGCAGATACGCAGTATTTT.

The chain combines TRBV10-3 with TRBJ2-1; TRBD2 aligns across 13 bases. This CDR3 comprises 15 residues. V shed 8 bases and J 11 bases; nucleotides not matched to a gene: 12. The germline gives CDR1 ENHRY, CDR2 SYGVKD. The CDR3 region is CAIGSGLAGDGQQFF. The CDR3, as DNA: TGTGCCATCGGGAGCGGACTAGCGGGAGATGGTCAGCAGTTCTTC.

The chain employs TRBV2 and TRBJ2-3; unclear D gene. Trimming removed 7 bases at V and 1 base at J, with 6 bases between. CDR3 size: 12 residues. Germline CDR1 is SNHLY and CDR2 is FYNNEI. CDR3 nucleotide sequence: TGTGCCAGCACAAGCGGCACAGATACGCAGTATTTT. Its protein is CASTSGTDTQYF.

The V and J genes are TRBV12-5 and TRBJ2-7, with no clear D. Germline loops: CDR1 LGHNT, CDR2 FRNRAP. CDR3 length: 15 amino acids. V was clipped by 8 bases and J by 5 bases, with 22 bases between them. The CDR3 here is CASKLSAASKNEQYF. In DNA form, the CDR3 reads TGTGCTAGTAAACTCAGTGCGGCATCCAAGAACGAGCAGTACTTC.

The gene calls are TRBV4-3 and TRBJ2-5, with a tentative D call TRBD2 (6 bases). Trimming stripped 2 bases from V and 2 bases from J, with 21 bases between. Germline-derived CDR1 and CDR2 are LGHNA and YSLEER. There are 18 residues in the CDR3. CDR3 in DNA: TGCGCCAGCAGCCAAACCCTTATGGGGGGTCAACTTCAAGAGACCCAGTACTTC. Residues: CASSQTLMGGQLQETQYF.

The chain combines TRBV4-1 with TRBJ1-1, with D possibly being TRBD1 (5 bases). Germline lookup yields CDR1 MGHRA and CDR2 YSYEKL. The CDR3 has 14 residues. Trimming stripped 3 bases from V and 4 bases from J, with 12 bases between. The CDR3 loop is CASSHRMGGTEAFF. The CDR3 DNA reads TGCGCCAGCAGCCACAGAATGGGGGGCACTGAAGCTTTCTTT.

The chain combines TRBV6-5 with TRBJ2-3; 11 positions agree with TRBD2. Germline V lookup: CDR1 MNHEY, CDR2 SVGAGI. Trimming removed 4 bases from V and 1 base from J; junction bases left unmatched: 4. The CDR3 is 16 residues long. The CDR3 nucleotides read TGTGCCAGCAGTTTCTTTAGCGGGAGGGGCACAGATACGCAGTATTTT. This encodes CASSFFSGRGTDTQYF.

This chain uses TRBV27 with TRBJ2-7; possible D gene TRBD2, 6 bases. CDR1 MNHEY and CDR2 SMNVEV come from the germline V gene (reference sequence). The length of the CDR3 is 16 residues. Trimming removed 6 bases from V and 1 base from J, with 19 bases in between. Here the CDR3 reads CASSLLSGPSSYEQYF. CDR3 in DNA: TGTGCCAGCAGCCTACTCAGCGGGCCCTCTTCCTACGAGCAGTACTTC.

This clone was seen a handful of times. The CDR3 sequence: CASSHNTDSYEKLFF. The CDR3 DNA reads TGTGCCAGCAGTCACAACACGGACAGTTACGAAAAACTGTTTTTT. The genes are TRBV6-5 and TRBJ1-4; D may be TRBD1 (6 bases). The CDR3 runs 15 residues. Germline assignment: CDR1 MNHEY and CDR2 SVGAGI. Trimming stripped 5 bases from V and 8 bases from J, with 18 bases between.

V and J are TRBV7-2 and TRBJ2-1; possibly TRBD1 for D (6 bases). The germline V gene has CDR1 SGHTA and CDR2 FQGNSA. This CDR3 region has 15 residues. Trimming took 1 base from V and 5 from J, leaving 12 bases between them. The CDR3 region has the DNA TGTGCCAGCAGCTTAGGATCAGGGGTGAACAATGAGCAGTTCTTC. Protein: CASSLGSGVNNEQFF.

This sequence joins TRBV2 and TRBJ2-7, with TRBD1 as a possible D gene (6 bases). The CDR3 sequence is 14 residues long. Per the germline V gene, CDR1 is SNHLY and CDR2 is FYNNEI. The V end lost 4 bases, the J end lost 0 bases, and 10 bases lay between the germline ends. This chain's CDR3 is CASSGTVLSYEQYF. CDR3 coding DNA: TGTGCCAGCAGTGGGACAGTCCTCTCCTACGAGCAGTACTTC. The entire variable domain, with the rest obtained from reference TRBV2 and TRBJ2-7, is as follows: EPEVTQTPSHQVTQMGQEVILRCVPISNHLYFYWYRQILGQKVEFLVSFYNNEISEKSEIFDDQFSVERPDGSNFTLKIRSTKLEDSAMYFCASSGTVLSYEQYFGPGTRLTVT.

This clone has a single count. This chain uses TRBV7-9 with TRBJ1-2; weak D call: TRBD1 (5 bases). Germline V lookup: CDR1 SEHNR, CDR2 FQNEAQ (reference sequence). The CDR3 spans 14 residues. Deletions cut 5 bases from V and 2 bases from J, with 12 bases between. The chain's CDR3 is CASSQLDRNYGYTF. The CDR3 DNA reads TGTGCCAGCAGCCAACTCGACAGAAACTATGGCTACACCTTC.

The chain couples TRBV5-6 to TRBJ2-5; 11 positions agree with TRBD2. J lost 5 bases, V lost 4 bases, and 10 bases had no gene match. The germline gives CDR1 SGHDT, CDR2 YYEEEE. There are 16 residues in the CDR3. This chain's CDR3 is CASSRILTSGSETQYF. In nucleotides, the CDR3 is TGTGCCAGCAGCCGTATCTTAACTAGCGGGAGTGAGACCCAGTACTTC.

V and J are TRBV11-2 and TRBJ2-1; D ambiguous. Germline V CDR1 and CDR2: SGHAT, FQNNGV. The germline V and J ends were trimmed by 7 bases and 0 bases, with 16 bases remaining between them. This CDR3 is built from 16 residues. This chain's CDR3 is CASTLGSPSSYNEQFF. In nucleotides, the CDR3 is TGTGCCAGCACCCTCGGTAGTCCTAGCTCCTACAATGAGCAGTTCTTC.

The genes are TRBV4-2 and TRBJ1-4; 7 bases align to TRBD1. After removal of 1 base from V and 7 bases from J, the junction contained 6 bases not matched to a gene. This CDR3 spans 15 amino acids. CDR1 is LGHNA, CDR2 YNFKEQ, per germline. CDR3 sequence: CASSQGPGGSEKLFF. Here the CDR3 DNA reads TGTGCCAGCAGCCAAGGACCAGGGGGGAGTGAAAAACTGTTTTTT.

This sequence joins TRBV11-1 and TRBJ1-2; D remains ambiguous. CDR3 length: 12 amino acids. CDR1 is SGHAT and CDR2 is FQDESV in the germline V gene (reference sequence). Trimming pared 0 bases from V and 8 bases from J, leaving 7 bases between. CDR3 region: CASSLASSGYTF. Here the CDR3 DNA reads TGTGCCAGCAGCTTAGCCAGTAGCGGCTACACCTTC.

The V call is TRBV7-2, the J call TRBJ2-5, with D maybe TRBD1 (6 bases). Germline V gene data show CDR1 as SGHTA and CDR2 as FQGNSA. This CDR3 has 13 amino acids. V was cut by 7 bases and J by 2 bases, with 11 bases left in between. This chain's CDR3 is CASNREGQETQYF. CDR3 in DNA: TGTGCCAGCAACAGGGAAGGGCAAGAGACCCAGTACTTC.

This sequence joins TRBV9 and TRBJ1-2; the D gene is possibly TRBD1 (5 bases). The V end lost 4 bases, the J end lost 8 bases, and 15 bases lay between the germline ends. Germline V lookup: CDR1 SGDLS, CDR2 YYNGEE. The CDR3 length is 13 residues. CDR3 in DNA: TGTGCCAGCAGCCCCGGGGGACTGTGGGGCTACACCTTC. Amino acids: CASSPGGLWGYTF.

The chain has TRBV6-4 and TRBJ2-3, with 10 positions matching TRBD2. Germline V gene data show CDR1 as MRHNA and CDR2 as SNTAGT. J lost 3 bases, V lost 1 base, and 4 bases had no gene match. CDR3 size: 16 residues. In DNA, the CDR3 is TGTGCCAGCAGTGACTTCGGGACTAGCGCGACAGATACGCAGTATTTT. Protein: CASSDFGTSATDTQYF.

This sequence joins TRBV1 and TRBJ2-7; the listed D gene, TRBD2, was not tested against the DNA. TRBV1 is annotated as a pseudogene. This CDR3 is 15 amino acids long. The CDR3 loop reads CTSSQDWSLGVEQYF. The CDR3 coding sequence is TGCACCAGCAGCCAAGACTGGTCCCTCGGGGTTGAGCAGTACTTC.

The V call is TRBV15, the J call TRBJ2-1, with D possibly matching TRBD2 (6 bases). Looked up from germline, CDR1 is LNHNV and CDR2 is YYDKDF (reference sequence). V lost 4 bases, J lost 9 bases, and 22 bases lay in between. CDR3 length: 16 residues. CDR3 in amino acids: CATSIRSGTALGEQFF. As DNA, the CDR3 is TGTGCCACCAGCATCCGATCCGGGACTGCCCTTGGTGAGCAGTTCTTC. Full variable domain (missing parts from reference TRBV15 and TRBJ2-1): DAMVIQNPRYQVTQFGKPVTLSCSQTLNHNVMYWYQQKSSQAPKLLFHYYDKDFNNEADTPDNFQSRRPNTSFCFLDIRSPGLGDTAMYLCATSIRSGTALGEQFFGPGTRLTVL.

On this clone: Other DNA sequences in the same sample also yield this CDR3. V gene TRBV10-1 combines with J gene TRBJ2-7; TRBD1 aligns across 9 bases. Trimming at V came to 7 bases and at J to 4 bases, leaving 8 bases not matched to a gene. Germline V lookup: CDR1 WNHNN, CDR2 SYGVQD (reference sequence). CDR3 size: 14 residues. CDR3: CASKPDRGGYEQYF. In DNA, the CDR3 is TGCGCCAGCAAACCGGACAGGGGCGGGTACGAGCAGTACTTC.

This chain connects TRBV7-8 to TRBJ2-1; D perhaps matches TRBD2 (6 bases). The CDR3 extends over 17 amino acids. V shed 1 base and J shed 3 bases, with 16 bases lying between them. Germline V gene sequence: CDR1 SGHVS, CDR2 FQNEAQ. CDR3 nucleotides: TGTGCCAGCAGCTTAGTGCGGGCTAGCGCTTACTACAATGAGCAGTTCTTC. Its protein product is CASSLVRASAYYNEQFF.

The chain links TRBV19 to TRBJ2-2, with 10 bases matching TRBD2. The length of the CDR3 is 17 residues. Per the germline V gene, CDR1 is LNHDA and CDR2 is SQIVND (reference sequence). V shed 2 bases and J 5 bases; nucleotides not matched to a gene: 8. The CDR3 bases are TGTGCCAGTAGTATATTCCGGAAGACTAGCGGGACCGGGGAGCTGTTTTTT. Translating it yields CASSIFRKTSGTGELFF.

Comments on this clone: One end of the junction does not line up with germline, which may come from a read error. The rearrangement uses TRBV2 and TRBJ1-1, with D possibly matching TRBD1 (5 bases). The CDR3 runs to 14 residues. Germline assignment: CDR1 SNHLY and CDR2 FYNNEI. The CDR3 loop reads CASSELGGSAETFF. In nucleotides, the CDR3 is TGTGCCAGCAGTGAATTGGGGGGGAGCGCTGAAACTTTCTTT.

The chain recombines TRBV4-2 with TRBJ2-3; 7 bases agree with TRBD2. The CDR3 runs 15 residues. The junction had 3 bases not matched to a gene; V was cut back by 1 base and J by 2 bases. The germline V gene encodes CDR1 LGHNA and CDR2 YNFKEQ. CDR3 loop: CASSQGRESTDTQYF. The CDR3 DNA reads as TGTGCCAGCAGCCAAGGGCGGGAGTCCACAGATACGCAGTATTTT.